The 28 T cell receptor beta chains below were found in one sample sequenced in a study of T-cell memory formation after mild COVID-19. TCRdb called the 5' RACE reads again in MiXCR, with one record for every CDR3 protein. This sample carries about 360,000 distinct CDR3 sequences, around an eighth of them seen once, and the ten largest clones take about 20%. The sample was PBMCs or a T cell subset sorted from them (not recorded which). These receptors were obtained from a young man who had mild COVID-19 (a few samples of this study predate the infection). Cell type and time point are not known.

This clonotype was detected a few times. V usage is TRBV4-1 and J usage is TRBJ2-1; no clear D. The V end lost 1 base, the J end lost 9 bases, and 13 bases lay between the germline ends. CDR3 size: 14 residues. Germline assignment: CDR1 MGHRA and CDR2 YSYEKL. Here the CDR3 reads CASSQVKAVSEQFF. The CDR3 DNA follows: TGCGCCAGCAGCCAAGTCAAGGCGGTTAGTGAGCAGTTCTTC.

This clonotype occurred once. The chain links TRBV30 to TRBJ2-5, with 8 bases lining up with TRBD1. CDR1 and CDR2 from the germline V gene are GTSNPN and SVGIG (reference sequence). The CDR3 extends over 12 amino acids. V shed 7 bases, J shed 4 bases, and the junction held 5 bases outside the gene matches. The CDR3 spells CALDRVLETQYF. CDR3 in DNA: TGTGCCTTGGACAGGGTACTAGAGACCCAGTACTTC. The variable domain in full, completed from reference TRBV30 and TRBJ2-5, reads SQTIHQWPATLVQPVGSPLSLECTVEGTSNPNLYWYRQAAGRGLQLLFYSVGIGQISSEVPQNLSASRPQDRQFILSSKKLLLSDSGFYLCALDRVLETQYFGPGTRLLVL.

The chain recombines TRBV9 with TRBJ2-2; no definite D call. The V end was cut by 2 bases, the J end by 4 bases, with 6 bases between. Germline loops: CDR1 SGDLS, CDR2 YYNGEE. The CDR3 extends over 13 amino acids. CDR3 nucleotides: TGTGCCAGCAGCGTCTACATCACCGGGGAGCTGTTTTTT. Protein product: CASSVYITGELFF.

This clonotype appeared a few times. The V call is TRBV12-3 or TRBV12-4, the J call TRBJ2-6; a possible D gene is TRBD1 (5 bases). Trimming removed 7 bases from V and 4 bases from J, with 14 bases in between. CDR3 length: 15 residues. CDR3: CASTVGARGANVLTF. Written as DNA, the CDR3 is TGTGCCAGCACCGTAGGGGCGCGGGGGGCCAACGTCCTGACTTTC.

The chain couples TRBV5-6 to TRBJ2-3; D is perhaps TRBD2 (5 bases). With 5 bases removed from V and 9 bases from J, the gap between germline ends came to 13 bases. CDR3 length: 12 residues. From germline, CDR1 is SGHDT and CDR2 YYEEEE. CDR3 amino acids: CASRGIRRTQYF. For the CDR3, the DNA is TGTGCCAGCAGAGGGATAAGGAGGACGCAGTATTTT.

The chain is built from TRBV7-2 and TRBJ1-1; TRBD1 aligns across 7 bases. This CDR3 contains 15 residues. V dropped 2 bases and J dropped 4; count of bases not matched to a gene: 7. Germline CDR1 and CDR2: SGHTA and FQGNSA. CDR3 bases: TGTGCCAGCAGCTTATGGACTACAGGGGCCACTGAAGCTTTCTTT. It translates to CASSLWTTGATEAFF. Variable domain in full (rest from reference TRBV7-2 and TRBJ1-1): GAGVSQSPSNKVTEKGKDVELRCDPISGHTALYWYRQSLGQGLEFLIYFQGNSAPDKSGLPSDRFSAERTGGSVSTLTIQRTQQEDSAVYLCASSLWTTGATEAFFGQGTRLTVV.

The V gene is TRBV27, the J gene TRBJ1-2, with TRBD1 as a possible D gene (5 bases). Germline CDR1 reads MNHEY; CDR2 reads SMNVEV (reference sequence). Trimming took off 6 bases at V and 4 bases at J, with 12 bases between the two ends. This CDR3 has 13 amino acids. CDR3 sequence reads: CASSAAGPYGYTF. The CDR3 DNA reads TGTGCCAGCAGCGCGGCAGGGCCCTATGGCTACACCTTC.

The chain employs TRBV7-9 and TRBJ2-7; D is undetermined. V was clipped by 5 bases and J by 0 bases, with 8 bases between them. The CDR3 runs to 13 residues. Per germline, CDR1 SEHNR and CDR2 FQNEAQ (reference sequence). The CDR3 sequence is CASSATVSYEQYF. The DNA for the CDR3 is TGTGCCAGCAGCGCGACGGTCTCCTACGAGCAGTACTTC.

Only a few counts were recorded for this clonotype. The genes are TRBV20-1 and TRBJ2-7; no clear D gene. With 0 bases removed from V and 4 bases from J, the gap between germline ends came to 13 bases. This CDR3 contains 14 residues. Germline-derived CDR1 and CDR2 are DFQATT and SNEGSKA (reference sequence). This chain's CDR3 is CSARDQEQKYEQYV. The CDR3, as DNA: TGCAGTGCTAGAGATCAAGAGCAAAAGTACGAGCAGTACGTC.

The chain carries TRBV20-1 and TRBJ1-3, with TRBD1 matching 9 bases. CDR1 DFQATT and CDR2 SNEGSKA come from the germline V gene (reference sequence). V lost 6 bases to trimming and J lost 4 bases; unmatched junction nucleotides: 10. The CDR3 extends over 15 amino acids. This CDR3 is CSANTGQGPGNTIYF. The CDR3 nucleotides are TGCAGTGCCAATACGGGACAGGGTCCGGGAAACACCATATATTTT.

This chain links TRBV5-1 with TRBJ2-1; D is possibly TRBD2 (6 bases). The germline CDR1 and CDR2 sequences are SGHRS and YFSETQ. V lost 1 base and J 9 bases, leaving 17 bases between the germline ends. The CDR3 is made up of 15 amino acids. The CDR3 here is CASSLTTSTKGEQFF. The CDR3, as DNA: TGCGCCAGCAGCTTGACGACTAGTACTAAGGGTGAGCAGTTCTTC.

The genes are TRBV29-1 and TRBJ2-5; maybe TRBD1 (5 bases). CDR3 length equals 15 residues. Germline V gives CDR1 SQVTM, CDR2 ANQGSEA. The V end was cut by 3 bases, the J end by 5 bases, with 19 bases between. CDR3 sequence reads: CSVEGQGSDLETQYF. The CDR3 DNA reads as TGCAGCGTTGAGGGGCAGGGTTCTGATTTGGAGACCCAGTACTTC.

This clonotype showed up just a few times. The chain combines TRBV4-1 with TRBJ1-4, with D hard to call. Germline lookup yields CDR1 MGHRA and CDR2 YSYEKL. This CDR3 has 16 amino acids. V lost 4 bases to trimming and J lost 0 bases, with 12 bases between them. CDR3 protein: CASSPRASATNEKLFF. In DNA form, the CDR3 reads TGCGCCAGCAGCCCAAGGGCCTCTGCAACTAATGAAAAACTGTTTTTT.

Many counts were recorded for this clonotype. The chain recombines TRBV5-4 with TRBJ2-7; D call uncertain. This CDR3 region has 11 residues. Germline loops: CDR1 SGHNT, CDR2 YYREEE (reference sequence). With 0 bases removed from V and 7 bases from J, the gap between germline ends came to 5 bases. In DNA, the CDR3 is TGTGCCAGCAGCTTGGGTCAGGAGCAGTACTTC. Protein product: CASSLGQEQYF.

The sample holds a few counts of this clonotype. The J gene is TRBJ2-2, the V gene TRBV5-1; D ambiguous. The CDR3 extends over 12 amino acids. CDR1 is SGHRS and CDR2 is YFSETQ in the germline V gene. The V end lost 4 bases, the J end lost 5 bases, and 6 bases lay between the germline ends. DNA of the CDR3: TGCGCCAGCAGCGAGGTTACCGGGGAGCTGTTTTTT. Encoded protein: CASSEVTGELFF.

This clonotype occurred a few times. V gene TRBV11-2 combines with J gene TRBJ2-2; no firm D call. Trimming removed 9 bases at V and 0 bases at J, with 8 bases between. Germline lookup yields CDR1 SGHAT and CDR2 FQNNGV. This CDR3 region has 13 residues. CDR3 protein: CASLGSNTGELFF. CDR3 sequence (DNA): TGTGCCAGTTTGGGATCGAACACCGGGGAGCTGTTTTTT. Complete variable domain (other parts from reference TRBV11-2 and TRBJ2-2): EAGVAQSPRYKIIEKRQSVAFWCNPISGHATLYWYQQILGQGPKLLIQFQNNGVVDDSQLPKDRFSAERLKGVDSTLKIQPAKLEDSAVYLCASLGSNTGELFFGEGSRLTVL.

This clonotype came up many times. This chain joins TRBV4-3 and TRBJ2-1; 7 bases are shared with TRBD1. The CDR3 is made up of 15 amino acids. Trimming at V came to 0 bases and at J to 6 bases, leaving 5 bases not matched to a gene. Germline values: CDR1 LGHNA, CDR2 YSLEER. CDR3 coding DNA: TGCGCCAGCAGCCAAGATGAGGGGGCTGGCAATGAGCAGTTCTTC. The encoded protein is CASSQDEGAGNEQFF.

This clonotype was seen only a few times. The genes are TRBV12-3 or TRBV12-4 and TRBJ1-5; TRBD1 might be the D (5 bases). This CDR3 spans 13 amino acids. The ends were cut back, 7 bases at V and 5 bases at J, with 12 bases in the middle. CDR3 in DNA: TGTGCCAGCACCCAGGGACTTTATCAGCCCCAGCATTTT. This encodes CASTQGLYQPQHF.

The chain has TRBV7-9 and TRBJ1-2; weak D call: TRBD1 (5 bases). The CDR3 is made up of 14 amino acids. Germline V gene data show CDR1 as SEHNR and CDR2 as FQNEAQ (reference sequence). The ends were cut back, 1 base at V and 6 bases at J, with 12 bases in the middle. CDR3: CASSLESGLNGYTF. The CDR3 nucleotides are TGTGCCAGCAGCTTAGAATCGGGACTCAATGGCTACACCTTC.

This clonotype was seen more than once but under ten times. The CDR3 is CASSVGGRNYNEQFF. The CDR3 DNA is TGTGCCAGCAGCGTAGGAGGACGCAACTACAATGAGCAGTTCTTC. The J gene is TRBJ2-1, the V gene TRBV9; D unclear. The CDR3 has 15 amino acids. The V and J ends lost 0 bases and 3 bases respectively, with 10 bases between them. CDR1 and CDR2 from the germline V gene are SGDLS and YYNGEE.

This clonotype has just a few counts. V and J are TRBV7-9 and TRBJ2-3, with 9 bases that match TRBD2. J gave up 6 bases and V 1 base, and 5 bases lay outside the gene matches. This CDR3 region has 15 residues. Germline V gives CDR1 SEHNR, CDR2 FQNEAQ (reference sequence). The CDR3 DNA follows: TGTGCCAGCAGCTTAGAAGGCGGGGGGGTCGATACGCAGTATTTT. Protein sequence: CASSLEGGGVDTQYF.

Ten or more counts support this clonotype. The chain is built from TRBV7-2 and TRBJ2-5, with 9 nucleotides matching TRBD2. The CDR3 is made up of 17 amino acids. Germline V gives CDR1 SGHTA, CDR2 FQGNSA. The J segment lost 2 bases and the V segment lost 2 bases, leaving 9 bases of the junction unmatched. The CDR3 region is CASSLTGLAGPQETQYF. The CDR3 bases are TGTGCCAGCAGCTTAACGGGGCTAGCGGGGCCACAAGAGACCCAGTACTTC. Using reference TRBV7-2 and TRBJ2-5 for the parts outside the CDR3, the full variable domain is GAGVSQSPSNKVTEKGKDVELRCDPISGHTALYWYRQSLGQGLEFLIYFQGNSAPDKSGLPSDRFSAERTGGSVSTLTIQRTQQEDSAVYLCASSLTGLAGPQETQYFGPGTRLLVL.

There are many counts of this clonotype. This chain connects TRBV5-5 to TRBJ2-2; a weak D match, TRBD1 (6 bases). The V and J ends lost 0 bases and 6 bases respectively, with 12 bases between them. The CDR3 has 15 residues. Germline V gene lookup returns CDR1 SGHKS and CDR2 YYEKEE (reference sequence). DNA for the CDR3: TGTGCCAGCAGCTTGGCTCCGGCAGGGGCCGGGGAGCTGTTTTTT. Residues: CASSLAPAGAGELFF.

The chain uses TRBV7-2 and TRBJ1-5; D unresolved. Trimming removed 4 bases at V and 13 bases at J, with 14 bases between. The CDR3 length is 12 residues. Germline assignment: CDR1 SGHTA and CDR2 FQGNSA. This chain's CDR3 is CASSSQPGPQHF. The CDR3 coding sequence is TGTGCCAGCAGCTCCCAACCGGGTCCTCAGCATTTT.

The CDR3 nucleotides read TGTGCCAGCAGTTACTCGGTGGGATTACCCTACGAGCAGTACTTC. It is translated as CASSYSVGLPYEQYF. The chain links TRBV6-5 to TRBJ2-7; no definite D call. V lost 0 bases, J lost 2 bases, and 11 bases lay in between. Germline V lookup: CDR1 MNHEY, CDR2 SVGAGI. The CDR3 consists of 15 residues.

The rearrangement uses TRBV7-2 and TRBJ2-2; D is uncertain. The CDR3 is 13 amino acids. Trimming left V 5 bases short and J 6 bases short, with 10 bases between. Germline-derived CDR1 and CDR2 are SGHTA and FQGNSA. CDR3 bases: TGTGCCAGCAGCCCACTGTATTCCGGGGAGCTGTTTTTT. Residues: CASSPLYSGELFF.

V gene TRBV28 combines with J gene TRBJ2-3; TRBD1 matches at 7 bases. Germline V lookup: CDR1 MDHEN, CDR2 SYDVKM. V gave up 6 bases and J gave up 9 bases; unmatched junction bases: 15. This CDR3 spans 15 amino acids. The CDR3 spells CASRPGQATIATQYF. CDR3 nucleotide sequence: TGTGCCAGCAGACCAGGACAGGCAACTATAGCCACGCAGTATTTT.

The DNA for the CDR3 is TGTGCCAGCAGCACGCGGCGGGGGGCTAGCACAGATACGCAGTATTTT. Translation gives CASSTRRGASTDTQYF. This rearrangement joins TRBV7-2 to TRBJ2-3; 8 bases map to TRBD2. The CDR3 extends over 16 amino acids. Germline-derived CDR1 and CDR2 are SGHTA and FQGNSA. With V trimmed by 5 bases and J by 0 bases, 7 bases remained unmatched.